These 23 T cell receptor beta chains were all obtained from the same sample, sequenced in a study of glioma-infiltrating T cells. Amplification of TCR alpha and beta CDR3 regions from RNA used iRepertoire nested multiplex PCR. A single record per CDR3 protein comes from TCRdb applying MiXCR to the multiplex PCR reads. The sample has tens of thousands of distinct CDR3 sequences; approximately 22% are singletons. Sequenced material: glioma tissue, nonneoplastic brain tissue, or PBMCs (not recorded which). Every receptor here comes from a human donor with low-grade glioma or glioblastoma, undergoing nonglioma brain surgery, or in good health (not recorded which).

This clonotype was seen once. V gene TRBV15 combines with J gene TRBJ1-2; no firm D call. From germline, CDR1 is LNHNV and CDR2 YYDKDF (reference sequence). With 0 bases removed from V and 3 bases from J, the gap between germline ends came to 11 bases. The CDR3 consists of 15 residues. The chain's CDR3 is CATSRDRGLDYGYTF. As DNA, the CDR3 is TGTGCCACCAGCAGAGATCGTGGACTTGACTATGGCTACACCTTC.

This clonotype was recorded many times. V gene TRBV27 combines with J gene TRBJ2-3; TRBD1 aligns across 10 bases. The CDR3 covers 16 residues. Germline values: CDR1 MNHEY, CDR2 SMNVEV (reference sequence). V gave up 4 bases and J gave up 7 bases; unmatched junction bases: 11. The CDR3 DNA reads TGTGCCAGCAGTTCATCTGGGACAGGGGTTAAAAATACGCAGTATTTT. Encoded protein: CASSSSGTGVKNTQYF.

This clonotype was observed many times. The genes are TRBV12-3 or TRBV12-4 and TRBJ2-7; D is uncertain. The length of the CDR3 is 13 residues. The V and J ends lost 6 bases and 6 bases respectively, with 15 bases between them. The CDR3 sequence: CASSLTVPREQYF. CDR3 coding DNA: TGTGCCAGCAGCCTTACAGTTCCCCGCGAGCAGTACTTC.

This chain uses TRBV12-3 or TRBV12-4 with TRBJ2-2, with D hard to call. This CDR3 region has 13 residues. With 7 bases removed from V and 0 bases from J, the gap between germline ends came to 6 bases. CDR3 sequence reads: CASKGTNTGELFF. DNA for the CDR3: TGTGCCAGCAAGGGCACGAACACCGGGGAGCTGTTTTTT.

This clonotype was recorded at least ten times. The V call is TRBV18, the J call TRBJ2-7; 9 bases are a match to TRBD1. Trimming cost V 3 bases and J 0 bases; bases outside gene matches: 12. Germline loops: CDR1 KGHSH, CDR2 LQKENI. This CDR3 comprises 18 residues. CDR3 in amino acids: CASSPQKTGTGSSYEQYF. The CDR3 nucleotides read TGTGCCAGCTCACCCCAAAAGACCGGGACAGGGTCCTCCTACGAGCAGTACTTC.

This clonotype was observed many times. The chain combines TRBV6-1 with TRBJ2-7, with 9 nucleotides matching TRBD1. V gave up 5 bases and J gave up 2 bases; unmatched junction bases: 7. Looked up from germline, CDR1 is MNHNS and CDR2 is SASEGT. The CDR3 consists of 15 residues. CDR3 region: CASSFGTGLTYEQYF. The DNA of the CDR3 is TGTGCCAGCAGTTTCGGGACAGGGCTAACCTACGAGCAGTACTTC.

As for this clonotype: An end of the junction differs from the germline gene, which may be a read error. The chain joins TRBV4-1 to TRBJ2-3, with D perhaps assigned TRBD1 or TRBD2 (7 bases each). Germline V gene data show CDR1 as MGHRA and CDR2 as YSYEKL. The CDR3 has 16 residues. CDR3 sequence reads: CASSQDSGEGADKQYF. DNA of the CDR3: TGCGCCAGCAGCCAAGATTCCGGGGAGGGGGCAGATAAGCAGTATTTT.

By share, this clonotype ranks as medium-sized. The rearrangement uses TRBV27 and TRBJ2-1, with D unresolved. V was clipped by 8 bases and J by 6 bases, with 14 bases between them. This CDR3 spans 13 amino acids. Germline assignment: CDR1 MNHEY and CDR2 SMNVEV (reference sequence). In DNA, the CDR3 is TGTGCCAGCTCCGCCTGGCTAGGCAATGAGCAGTTCTTC. Translated: CASSAWLGNEQFF.

This clonotype was recorded at least ten times. The chain joins TRBV18 to TRBJ2-1; perhaps TRBD2 as D (5 bases). CDR3 length: 11 residues. Trimming shortened V by 3 bases and J by 9 bases, and 6 bases separated the two germline ends. CDR1 and CDR2 from the germline V gene are KGHSH and LQKENI. The CDR3: CASSPGAEQFF. The CDR3 coding sequence is TGTGCCAGCTCACCGGGAGCTGAGCAGTTCTTC.

This chain joins TRBV6-1 and TRBJ1-3; D perhaps matches TRBD1 (6 bases). This CDR3 contains 14 residues. The ends were cut back, 5 bases at V and 4 bases at J, with 12 bases in the middle. Germline CDR1 and CDR2: MNHNS and SASEGT. CDR3 amino acids: CASSFSTGGNTIYF. CDR3 bases: TGTGCCAGCAGTTTTTCGACAGGCGGAAACACCATATATTTT.

This clonotype was recorded at least ten times. V and J are TRBV4-1 and TRBJ1-1, with D maybe TRBD1 (6 bases). The CDR3 has 15 amino acids. Trimming removed 1 base at V and 1 base at J, with 10 bases between. Looked up from germline, CDR1 is MGHRA and CDR2 is YSYEKL. The CDR3 bases are TGCGCCAGCAGCCAAGTGGGACACACGAACACTGAAGCTTTCTTT. Encoded protein: CASSQVGHTNTEAFF.

This clonotype was recorded many times. This sequence joins TRBV10-3 and TRBJ1-1; D gene unclear. CDR3 length equals 14 residues. The V gene's germline CDR1 is ENHRY and CDR2 SYGVKD. Trimming shortened V by 6 bases and J by 0 bases, and 11 bases separated the two germline ends. CDR3 DNA sequence: TGTGCCATCAGCCCCGAAGTCCTGAACACTGAAGCTTTCTTT. It yields the protein CAISPEVLNTEAFF.

The V and J genes are TRBV3-1 and TRBJ1-3; D remains unclear. The CDR3 is 13 amino acids. Germline CDR1 reads LGHDT; CDR2 reads YNNKEL (reference sequence). V was trimmed by 4 bases and J by 2 bases, leaving 6 bases between them. In DNA form, the CDR3 reads TGTGCCAGCAGCCTACAGCCTGGAAACACCATATATTTT. As protein: CASSLQPGNTIYF.

This clonotype was counted at least ten times. The chain joins TRBV7-9 to TRBJ1-2, with unresolved D. The CDR3 is made up of 15 amino acids. Trimming removed 5 bases at V and 3 bases at J, with 16 bases between. Germline CDR1 and CDR2: SEHNR and FQNEAQ (reference sequence). CDR3 residues: CASSLDVRVDYGYTF. The CDR3 DNA reads as TGTGCCAGCAGCCTAGACGTTAGGGTTGACTATGGCTACACCTTC.

This clonotype was seen many times. The rearrangement joins TRBV18 to TRBJ1-1; perhaps TRBD1 as D (6 bases). Looked up from germline, CDR1 is KGHSH and CDR2 is LQKENI. This CDR3 has 17 residues. Deletions cut 0 bases from V and 3 bases from J, with 17 bases between. CDR3 in amino acids: CASSPPSRGAGDTEAFF. CDR3 DNA: TGTGCCAGCTCACCACCGTCTCGGGGGGCCGGGGACACTGAAGCTTTCTTT.

This clonotype is medium-sized. The chain recombines TRBV6-1 with TRBJ2-1; D remains unclear. V shed 7 bases and J shed 5 bases, with 6 bases lying between them. The CDR3 consists of 11 residues. Germline values: CDR1 MNHNS, CDR2 SASEGT. Here the CDR3 reads CASTANNEQFF. The CDR3 nucleotides are TGTGCCAGCACCGCAAACAATGAGCAGTTCTTC.

This clonotype has a count of ten or more. This chain uses TRBV19 with TRBJ2-1; D might be TRBD2 (5 bases). CDR1 and CDR2 (germline): LNHDA, SQIVND (reference sequence). With 5 bases removed from V and 2 bases from J, the gap between germline ends came to 25 bases. This CDR3 has 19 residues. The CDR3 reads CASSSAGQGSSQPYNEQFF. The DNA of the CDR3 is TGTGCCAGTAGTTCCGCGGGCCAAGGCTCTTCCCAGCCCTACAATGAGCAGTTCTTC.

Comment on this clonotype: At one of its ends the junction is not consistent with the germline gene, which may arise from a read error. The chain has TRBV20-1 and TRBJ1-5; unclear D gene. The germline CDR1 and CDR2 sequences are DFQATT and SNEGSKA (reference sequence). The CDR3 length is 12 residues. The CDR3 DNA follows: TGCAGTGCAGAAAACAGCAATCAGACCCAGCATTTT. Translating gives CSAENSNQTQHF.

There are many counts of this clonotype. This chain uses TRBV6-6 with TRBJ2-7, with D possibly called TRBD1 or TRBD2 (6 bases each). Germline V CDR1 and CDR2: MNHNY, SVGAGI (reference sequence). V dropped 2 bases and J dropped 6 bases, with 17 bases sitting between them. The CDR3 is 15 residues long. In nucleotides, the CDR3 is TGTGCCAGCAGTTACGGTAGGGGGACTTTAAGCGAGCAGTACTTC. This gives the protein CASSYGRGTLSEQYF.

Concerning this clonotype: One end of the junction is discordant with germline, which a read error may explain. The rearrangement uses TRBV3-1 and TRBJ2-7; D perhaps matches TRBD2 (5 bases). This CDR3 has 12 amino acids. Germline CDR1 is LGHDT and CDR2 is YNNKEL (reference sequence). Written as DNA, the CDR3 is TGTGCCAGCAGCGAAATCGACTACGAACAGTACTTC. This translates into CASSEIDYEQYF.

The chain joins TRBV7-9 to TRBJ2-5; D is unresolved. Trimming took off 2 bases at V and 2 bases at J, with 12 bases between the two ends. The CDR3 is 15 residues long. The V gene's germline CDR1 is SEHNR and CDR2 FQNEAQ (reference sequence). The CDR3, as DNA: TGTGCCAGCAGCTTAAGCAGAGGCAGGCAAGAGACCCAGTACTTC. As protein: CASSLSRGRQETQYF.

This clonotype was seen repeatedly, ten times or more. This sequence joins TRBV7-9 and TRBJ2-7; 8 bases line up with TRBD1. V lost 1 base and J lost 5; bases outside the gene matches: 4. Germline lookup yields CDR1 SEHNR and CDR2 FQNEAQ (reference sequence). This CDR3 spans 14 amino acids. Written as DNA, the CDR3 is TGTGCCAGCAGCTTAGGACAGGGGTTCCACGAGCAGTACTTC. This codes for CASSLGQGFHEQYF.

Sample share makes this clonotype medium-sized. V gene TRBV20-1 combines with J gene TRBJ2-7; 9 nucleotides match TRBD2. After removal of 5 bases from V and 2 bases from J, the junction contained 7 bases not matched to a gene. This CDR3 contains 14 residues. From germline, CDR1 is DFQATT and CDR2 SNEGSKA (reference sequence). CDR3 region: CSAPTSGPTYEQYF. CDR3 DNA: TGCAGTGCTCCCACTAGCGGGCCTACCTACGAGCAGTACTTC.